The 5 T cell receptor beta chains reported below all come from one sample, sequenced in a study of shared clonotypes between healthy human individuals (dated by TCRdb to 2020 to 2022). Library construction relied on the immunoSEQ multiplex PCR assay. The table was pulled from immuneACCESS by TCRdb, which kept in-frame rearrangements only. Such tables lose some clones; where checked, under half of the loss comes from unresolved V genes, and the rest has no known cause. In this sample the table shows about 510,000 clones, 75% to 85% of which occur a single time. Over 10% of the sample belongs to the ten largest clones. The source material was PBMCs. The receptors stem from a middle-aged woman in good health. Some clones in this sample may be carry-over from other donors' samples.

The chain is built from TRBV2 and TRBJ1-2; TRBD1 aligns across 11 bases. From germline, CDR1 is SNHLY and CDR2 FYNNEI. This CDR3 has 14 residues. With 5 bases clipped from V and 8 bases from J, the junction kept 7 bases outside the gene matches. The CDR3 reads CASSLGQGAKGYTF. DNA of the CDR3: TGTGCCAGCAGTCTAGGACAGGGGGCGAAGGGCTACACCTTC.

The chain employs TRBV2 and TRBJ1-2; 7 nucleotides match TRBD1. This CDR3 is 14 amino acids long. From germline, CDR1 is SNHLY and CDR2 FYNNEI. V trimming: 8 bases; J trimming: 0 bases; junction bases outside the gene matches: 6. CDR3: CASSGTESNYGYTF. In DNA form, the CDR3 reads TGTGCCAGCTCCGGGACAGAGTCTAACTATGGCTACACCTTC.

The chain employs TRBV10-1 and TRBJ2-3, with 12 nucleotides matching TRBD2. The CDR3 loop spans 17 amino acids. V was clipped by 3 bases and J by 2 bases; unmatched bases: 6. The germline CDR1 and CDR2 sequences are WNHNN and SYGVQD (reference sequence). The CDR3 here is CASSELAGGSITDTQYF. In DNA form, the CDR3 reads TGCGCCAGCAGTGAACTAGCGGGAGGATCTATCACAGATACGCAGTATTTT.

The chain uses TRBV25-1 and TRBJ2-5, with unresolved D. The tail of the sequence fits TRBJ2-7 better, so the J call may be wrong. The CDR3 extends over 11 amino acids. CDR1 is MGHDK, CDR2 SYGVNS, per germline. The CDR3 spells CASSESYEQYF. DNA for the CDR3: TGTGCCAGCAGTGAGTCCTACGAGCAGTACTTC.

The chain employs TRBV10-2 and TRBJ2-7; D possibly corresponds to TRBD2 (5 bases). The germline V and J ends were trimmed by 2 bases and 1 base, with 9 bases remaining between them. CDR3 length equals 14 residues. CDR1 is WSHSY, CDR2 SAAADI, per germline. This CDR3 reads CASSEEGGSYEQYF. CDR3 coding DNA: TGCGCCAGCAGTGAGGAGGGCGGTTCCTACGAGCAGTACTTC.